Given below is one TCR beta chain in context. The data belong to a study of tumor T cells in aggressive B-cell lymphoma. Here immunoSEQ multiplex PCR was the method, and the copy in TCRdb shows in-frame clones only, minus some. The sample records 10,000 or so clones, 80% to 95% being singletons. CDR1 is SGHDT and CDR2 is YYEEEE in the germline V gene. This CDR3 is built from 13 residues. With 0 bases removed from V and 5 bases from J, the gap between germline ends came to 9 bases. Sequencing input: tumor tissue. The gene calls are TRBV5-6 and TRBJ2-7; a possible D gene is TRBD1 (5 bases). The sequence was collected from an adult with diffuse large B cell lymphoma. In nucleotides, the CDR3 is TGTGCCAGCAGCTTGGAGTTCAGGGACGAGCAGTACTTC. This encodes CASSLEFRDEQYF.